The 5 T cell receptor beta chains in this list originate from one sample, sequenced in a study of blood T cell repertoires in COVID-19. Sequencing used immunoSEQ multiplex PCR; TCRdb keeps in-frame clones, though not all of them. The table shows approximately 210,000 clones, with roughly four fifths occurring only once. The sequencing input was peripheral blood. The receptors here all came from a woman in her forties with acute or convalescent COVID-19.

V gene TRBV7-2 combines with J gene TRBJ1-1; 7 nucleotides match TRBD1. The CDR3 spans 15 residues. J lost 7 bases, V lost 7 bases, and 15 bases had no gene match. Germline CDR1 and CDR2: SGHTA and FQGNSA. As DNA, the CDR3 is TGTGCCAGCACCCAGGGGGGACCAGCCTACCGTGAAGCTTTCTTT. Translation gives CASTQGGPAYREAFF.

CDR3 nucleotide sequence: TGCAGCGTTGGCAAGGGGCTGAACACTGAAGCTTTCTTT. It codes for CSVGKGLNTEAFF. J is TRBJ1-1 and V is TRBV29-1, with D perhaps TRBD1 (5 bases). Germline V CDR1 and CDR2: SQVTM, ANQGSEA. The V end lost 4 bases, the J end lost 0 bases, and 9 bases lay between the germline ends. The CDR3 totals 13 residues.

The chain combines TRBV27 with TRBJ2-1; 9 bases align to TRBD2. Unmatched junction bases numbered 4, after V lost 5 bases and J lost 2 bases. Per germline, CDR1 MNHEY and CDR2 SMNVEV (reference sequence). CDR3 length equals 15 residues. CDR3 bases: TGTGCCAGCAGTAATAGCGGGGGCCCCTACAATGAGCAGTTCTTC. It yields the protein CASSNSGGPYNEQFF.

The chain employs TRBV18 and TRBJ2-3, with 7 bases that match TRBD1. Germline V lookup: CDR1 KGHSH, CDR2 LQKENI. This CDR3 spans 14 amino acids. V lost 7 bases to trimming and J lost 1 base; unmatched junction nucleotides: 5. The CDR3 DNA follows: TGTGCCAGCTGGGGCACAGGGGGCACAGATACGCAGTATTTT. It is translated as CASWGTGGTDTQYF. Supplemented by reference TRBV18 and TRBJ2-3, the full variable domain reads NAGVMQNPRHLVRRRGQEARLRCSPMKGHSHVYWYRQLPEEGLKFMVYLQKENIIDESGMPKERFSAEFPKEGPSILRIQQVVRGDSAAYFCASWGTGGTDTQYFGPGTRLTVL.

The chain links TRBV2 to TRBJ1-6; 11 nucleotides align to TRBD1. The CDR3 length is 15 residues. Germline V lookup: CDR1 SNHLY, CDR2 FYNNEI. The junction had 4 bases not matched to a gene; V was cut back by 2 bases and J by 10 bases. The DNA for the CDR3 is TGTGCCAGCAGTGAATTGGGACAGGGGGAGTCACCCCTCCACTTT. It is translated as CASSELGQGESPLHF.